The rows below give T cell receptor beta chains drawn from one sample of a study of T-cell memory formation after mild COVID-19. TCRdb ran MiXCR on the 5' RACE reads and lists one entry per CDR3 protein. The repertoire has about 360,000 distinct CDR3 sequences, 14% of them found once; the top ten carry around 22%. Sequencing was carried out using PBMCs or a T cell subset sorted from them (not recorded which). The receptors derive from a man younger than 30 who had mild COVID-19 (a few samples of this study predate the infection). Cell type and time point are not known. The CDR3 runs from the conserved cysteine through the conserved F or W. Fields, in order: V gene, clone size, J gene, D gene, CDR3 protein, CDR3 DNA. A D gene is named only where the DNA matches it firmly. Not all rows give a size; the values are once, few, many and, for expanded clones, a class.

>TRBV6-5|few|TRBJ2-1|NA
CASSRSAGRYNEQFF
TGTGCCAGCAGCAGGTCTGCGGGGCGTTACAATGAGCAGTTCTTC
>TRBV6-6|few|TRBJ1-1|NA
CASSQEVGAEAFF
TGTGCCAGCAGTCAGGAAGTCGGGGCTGAAGCTTTCTTT
>TRBV6-4|NA|TRBJ2-1|TRBD1
CASSGGTVSHYSEQFF
TGTGCCAGCAGTGGGGGGACAGTTTCCCACTACAGTGAGCAGTTCTTC
>TRBV27|NA|TRBJ2-7|NA
CASSFGQSDEQYF
TGTGCCAGCAGTTTCGGTCAGTCGGACGAGCAGTACTTC
>TRBV18|NA|TRBJ2-5|TRBD1
CASSPLDRVQETQYF
TGTGCCAGCTCACCCCTAGACAGGGTTCAAGAGACCCAGTACTTC
>TRBV19|NA|TRBJ1-1|TRBD1
CASKRGQGRSTEAFF
TGTGCCAGTAAAAGGGGGCAGGGGAGATCCACTGAAGCTTTCTTT
>TRBV24-1|NA|TRBJ1-3|NA
CATADSLSGNTIYF
TGTGCCACCGCGGACAGCCTCTCTGGAAACACCATATATTTT
>TRBV7-8|NA|TRBJ1-1|NA
CASSGLVGAQNTEAFF
TGTGCCAGCAGCGGGCTGGTTGGGGCCCAGAACACTGAAGCTTTCTTT
>TRBV18|many|TRBJ1-1|NA
CASSPGENTEAFF
TGTGCCAGCTCACCAGGGGAAAACACTGAAGCTTTCTTT
>TRBV6-2/TRBV6-3|many|TRBJ2-1|NA
CASSRSYNEQFF
TGTGCCAGCAGCCGATCCTACAATGAGCAGTTCTTC
>TRBV5-1|many|TRBJ1-1|NA
CASSPRAGETTEAFF
TGCGCCAGCAGCCCTCGGGCAGGGGAGACCACTGAAGCTTTCTTT
>TRBV6-5|NA|TRBJ1-2|NA
CAIGHGPNYGYTF
TGTGCCATAGGTCATGGACCTAACTATGGCTACACCTTC
>TRBV10-3|few|TRBJ1-1|TRBD1
CAISDGTAIGSFF
TGTGCCATCAGTGACGGGACAGCGATAGGGTCTTTCTTT
>TRBV4-3|few|TRBJ1-3|NA
CASSQDIQPGNTIYF
TGCGCCAGCAGCCAAGATATACAACCTGGAAACACCATATATTTT
>TRBV18|few|TRBJ2-3|TRBD2
CASSPMGTSGTDTQYF
TGTGCCAGCTCACCAATGGGGACTAGCGGAACAGATACGCAGTATTTT
>TRBV4-3|few|TRBJ2-2|NA
CASSQEGVSGELFF
TGCGCCAGCAGCCAAGAAGGGGTGTCCGGGGAGCTGTTTTTT
>TRBV5-1|few|TRBJ1-1|TRBD1
CASSLFRTGSTEAFF
TGCGCCAGCAGCTTGTTTCGGACAGGGAGCACTGAAGCTTTCTTT
>TRBV29-1|NA|TRBJ2-7|NA
CSVVTENYEQYF
TGCAGCGTAGTGACAGAAAACTACGAGCAGTACTTC
>TRBV28|few|TRBJ2-5|TRBD2
CASSFTGGSGGRQETQYF
TGTGCCAGCAGTTTTACTGGGGGGAGCGGGGGTCGACAAGAGACCCAGTACTTC